The entry that follows covers one T cell receptor beta chain sequence. The data stem from a study of early T cells in non-severe SARS-CoV-2 infection. Study at large: Unsorted whole blood bulk RNA was sequenced, with unpaired chains.

Attachment of unique molecular identifiers to individual cDNA molecules was performed. Via MiXCR, TCRdb re-called the 5' RACE reads, giving one row per CDR3 protein. The top ten hold approximately 10% of the sample, which has about 54,000 distinct CDR3 sequences, about 7.7% seen once. The CDR3 is 14 residues long. V was trimmed by 1 base and J by 2 bases, leaving 9 bases between them. Germline loops: CDR1 ENHRY, CDR2 SYGVKD. The chain combines TRBV10-3 with TRBJ2-7; D might be TRBD1 (6 bases). The source is an adult who was a healthcare worker with PCR-confirmed SARS-CoV-2 infection or an uninfected control (not recorded which). The input for sequencing was whole blood, taken at baseline. Written as DNA, the CDR3 is TGTGCCATCAGTGAGTTAAGGGGGACCTACGAGCAGTACTTC. Amino acids: CAISELRGTYEQYF.